The clone carrying this TCR beta chain was observed at least ten times. Its specificity is unknown. Germline V gene sequence: CDR1 SEHNR, CDR2 FQNEAQ (reference sequence). The CDR3 has 15 residues. After removal of 4 bases from V and 3 bases from J, the junction contained 3 bases not matched to a gene. Amplified regions were TCR beta CDR3 sequences from RNA transcripts. First-round RT-PCR targeting the TCR CDR3 was performed with the HTBI primer set. TCRdb processed the multiplex PCR reads anew with MiXCR; each CDR3 protein has one entry. The sample lists 450,000 to 700,000 distinct CDR3 sequences, 40% to 55% occurring once. The sample originates from a study of T cells in Graves' hyperthyroidism and ophthalmopathy. Hyperthyroidism was newly diagnosed in patients aged 18 to 65 (duration under 2 months). Based on clinical symptoms, serum thyroxine and TRAb, thyroid ultrasound and orbital computed tomography, diagnoses were reached.

General study results and limits: Blood shared most expanded thyroid clonotypes above 0.001.

Input material: peripheral blood or thyroid tissue (not recorded which). The source is a woman between 18 and 29 years old with Graves' hyperthyroidism. The V gene is TRBV7-9, the J gene TRBJ2-1; 10 bases fit TRBD2. As DNA, the CDR3 is TGTGCCAGCAGCTGGACTAGCGGAGACTACAATGAGCAGTTCTTC. As protein: CASSWTSGDYNEQFF.